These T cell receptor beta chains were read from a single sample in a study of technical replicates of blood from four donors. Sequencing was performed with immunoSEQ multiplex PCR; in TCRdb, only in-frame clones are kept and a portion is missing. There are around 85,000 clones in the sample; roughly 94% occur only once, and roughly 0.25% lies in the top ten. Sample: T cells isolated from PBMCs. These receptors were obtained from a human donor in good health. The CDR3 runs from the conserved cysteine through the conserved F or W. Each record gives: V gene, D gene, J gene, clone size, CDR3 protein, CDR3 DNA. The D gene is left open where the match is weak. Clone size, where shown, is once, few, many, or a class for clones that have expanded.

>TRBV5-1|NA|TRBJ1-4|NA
CASSFSVATNEKLFF
TGCGCCAGCAGCTTCTCAGTGGCAACTAATGAAAAACTGTTTTTT
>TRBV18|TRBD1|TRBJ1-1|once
CASSQGQGPPLNTEAFF
TGTGCCAGCTCCCAGGGACAGGGGCCTCCCTTGAACACTGAAGCTTTCTTT
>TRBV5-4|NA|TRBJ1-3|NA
CASSYGQNSGNTIYF
TGTGCCAGCAGCTATGGACAGAACTCTGGAAACACCATATATTTT
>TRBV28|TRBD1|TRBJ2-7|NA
CASSFADRGPIYEQYF
TGTGCCAGCAGTTTCGCTGACAGGGGTCCCATCTACGAGCAGTACTTC
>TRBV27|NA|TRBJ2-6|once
CASSRQSSGANVLTF
TGTGCCAGCAGTCGACAGAGCTCTGGGGCCAACGTCCTGACTTTC
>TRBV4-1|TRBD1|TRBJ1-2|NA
CASSQDSQGVYGYTF
TGCGCCAGCAGCCAAGATTCACAGGGGGTCTATGGCTACACCTTC
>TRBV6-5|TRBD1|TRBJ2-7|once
CASRKTGSAYEQYF
TGTGCCAGCAGGAAGACAGGGTCCGCCTACGAGCAGTACTTC
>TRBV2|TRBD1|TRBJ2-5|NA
CASSGQGTQYF
TGTGCCAGCAGTGGACAGGGCACCCAGTACTTC
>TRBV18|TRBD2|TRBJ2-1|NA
CASTLLAGENEQFF
TGTGCCAGCACACTACTAGCGGGAGAGAATGAGCAGTTCTTC
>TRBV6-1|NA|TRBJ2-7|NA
CASRSGVSYEQYF
TGTGCCAGCAGATCGGGAGTCTCCTACGAGCAGTACTTC
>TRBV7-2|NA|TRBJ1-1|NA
CASSVRPGSNTEAFF
TGTGCCAGCAGCGTAAGACCGGGATCAAACACTGAAGCTTTCTTT
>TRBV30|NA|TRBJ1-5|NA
CAWSGTNQPQHF
TGTGCCTGGAGTGGAACTAATCAGCCCCAGCATTTT
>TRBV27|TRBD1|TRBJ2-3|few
CASSRTGPDTQYF
TGTGCCAGCAGCCGGACAGGACCAGATACGCAGTATTTT
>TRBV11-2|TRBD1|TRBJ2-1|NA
CASSLWTGQGEQFF
TGTGCCAGCAGCTTGTGGACAGGTCAAGGTGAGCAGTTCTTC
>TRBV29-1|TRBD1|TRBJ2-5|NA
CSVEWNGDRGETQYF
TGCAGCGTTGAATGGAACGGGGACAGGGGGGAGACCCAGTACTTC
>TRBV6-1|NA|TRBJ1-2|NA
CATNPGTNNAGYTF
TGTGCCACCAACCCAGGGACTAACAATGCTGGCTACACCTTC
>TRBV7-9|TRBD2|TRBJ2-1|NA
CASSLSYLADNEQFF
TGTGCCAGCAGCTTAAGCTATCTAGCGGACAATGAGCAGTTCTTC
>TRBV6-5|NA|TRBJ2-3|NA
CASHRPSTDTQYF
TGTGCCAGTCACAGACCTAGCACAGATACGCAGTATTTT
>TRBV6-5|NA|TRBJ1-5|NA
CASSYSRQSNQPQHF
TGTGCCAGCAGTTACTCGAGACAGAGCAATCAGCCCCAGCATTTT
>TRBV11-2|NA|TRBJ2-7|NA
CASSSTGFSYEQYF
TGTGCCAGCAGCTCCACAGGGTTCTCCTACGAGCAGTACTTC
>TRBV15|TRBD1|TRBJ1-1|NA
CATSRVGRGRTEAFF
TGTGCCACCAGCAGAGTCGGCAGGGGGCGAACTGAAGCTTTCTTT
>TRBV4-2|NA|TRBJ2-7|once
CASSQEGRDYEQYF
TGTGCCAGCAGCCAAGAGGGCAGGGACTACGAGCAGTACTTC
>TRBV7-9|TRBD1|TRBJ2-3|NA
CASSLLGQNTDTQYF
TGTGCCAGCAGCTTATTGGGACAGAACACAGATACGCAGTATTTT
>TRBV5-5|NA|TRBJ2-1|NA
CASSVPGFGPFDNEQFF
TGTGCCAGCAGCGTCCCAGGATTTGGTCCCTTTGACAATGAGCAGTTCTTC
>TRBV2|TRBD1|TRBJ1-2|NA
CASSEGTGTGHWTTF
TGTGCCAGCAGTGAAGGCACCGGGACAGGCCATTGGACTACCTTC
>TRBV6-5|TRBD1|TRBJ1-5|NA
CARSTGENQPQHF
TGTGCCAGGTCGACAGGGGAAAATCAGCCCCAGCATTTT
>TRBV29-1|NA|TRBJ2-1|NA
CSVVARLYNEQFF
TGCAGCGTTGTTGCGAGACTCTACAATGAGCAGTTCTTC